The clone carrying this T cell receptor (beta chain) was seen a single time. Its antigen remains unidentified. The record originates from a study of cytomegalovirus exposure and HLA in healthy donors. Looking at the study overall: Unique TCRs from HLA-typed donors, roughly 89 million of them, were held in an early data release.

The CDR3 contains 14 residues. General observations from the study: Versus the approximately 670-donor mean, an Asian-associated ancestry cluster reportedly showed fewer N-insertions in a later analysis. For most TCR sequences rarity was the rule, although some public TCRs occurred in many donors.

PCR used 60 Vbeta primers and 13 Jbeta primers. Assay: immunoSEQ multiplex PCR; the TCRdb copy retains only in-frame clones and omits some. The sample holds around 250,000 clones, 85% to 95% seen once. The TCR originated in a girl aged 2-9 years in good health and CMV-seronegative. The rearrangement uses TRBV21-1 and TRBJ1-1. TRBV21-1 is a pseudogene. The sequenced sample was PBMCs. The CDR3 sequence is CASSKVPGGTEAFF. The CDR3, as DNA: TGTGCCAGCAGCAAGGTCCCCGGGGGCACTGAAGCTTTCTTT.